Each of the 30 T cell receptor beta chains below was sequenced from the same sample in a study of cytomegalovirus exposure and HLA in healthy donors. Researchers ran the PCR with 60 Vbeta and 13 Jbeta primers. Measured with immunoSEQ multiplex PCR; TCRdb has only the in-frame clones, and not every one. The sample lists 90,000 to 130,000 clones; 70% were seen once. The sample taken for sequencing was PBMCs. Receptors were obtained from a man aged 25-45 years in good health and CMV-seropositive.

About this clone itself: Other DNA sequences in the same sample also yield this CDR3. The gene calls are TRBV27 and TRBJ2-3; D not resolved. V was cut by 5 bases and J by 0 bases, with 3 bases left in between. CDR3 length: 12 residues. Germline lookup yields CDR1 MNHEY and CDR2 SMNVEV (reference sequence). Here the CDR3 reads CASSPSTDTQYF. The CDR3 DNA is TGTGCCAGCAGTCCTAGCACAGATACGCAGTATTTT.

The J gene is TRBJ1-2, the V gene TRBV7-6; 7 bases align to TRBD1. This CDR3 comprises 17 residues. Germline values: CDR1 SGHVS, CDR2 FNYEAQ. The ends lost 5 bases at V and 2 bases at J; junction bases unmatched: 14. CDR3 loop: CASSLNRGRLSNYGYTF. DNA of the CDR3: TGTGCCAGCAGCCTTAACAGGGGCCGACTTTCAAACTATGGCTACACCTTC.

The chain employs TRBV5-6 and TRBJ1-1, with D tentatively TRBD1 (5 bases). The germline V gene encodes CDR1 SGHDT and CDR2 YYEEEE. The CDR3 runs 14 residues. Trimming took 5 bases from V and 4 from J, leaving 15 bases between them. This chain's CDR3 is CASSSGPGGTEAFF. Here the CDR3 DNA reads TGTGCCAGCAGTTCGGGCCCGGGGGGCACTGAAGCTTTCTTT.

The chain has TRBV2 and TRBJ1-2; 7 bases agree with TRBD1. Trimming removed 8 bases from V and 1 base from J; junction bases left unmatched: 7. This CDR3 spans 14 amino acids. Germline CDR1 reads SNHLY; CDR2 reads FYNNEI. DNA for the CDR3: TGTGCCAGCTCTACAGGGGCCCTTAACTATGGCTACACCTTC. Translation: CASSTGALNYGYTF.

The chain links TRBV11-2 to TRBJ2-1; D uncertain. V lost 4 bases, J lost 0 bases, and 16 bases lay in between. Germline V gene data show CDR1 as SGHAT and CDR2 as FQNNGV. The CDR3 totals 17 residues. CDR3 protein: CASSSALIPSSYNEQFF. The DNA of the CDR3 is TGTGCCAGCAGCTCGGCCCTTATCCCTAGCTCCTACAATGAGCAGTTCTTC.

The gene calls are TRBV30 and TRBJ2-5, with D perhaps matching TRBD2 (6 bases). The CDR3 has 13 amino acids. Trimming removed 5 bases at V and 4 bases at J, with 14 bases between. Looked up from germline, CDR1 is GTSNPN and CDR2 is SVGIG (reference sequence). DNA of the CDR3: TGTGCCTGGCAACTAGGAGGGTTAGAGACCCAGTACTTC. Protein sequence: CAWQLGGLETQYF.

This chain uses TRBV15 with TRBJ2-5, with a weak D call TRBD2 (5 bases). CDR1 and CDR2 (germline): LNHNV, YYDKDF (reference sequence). Trimming left V 1 base short and J 1 base short, with 7 bases between. The CDR3 totals 14 residues. The chain's CDR3 is CATSRGTSQETQYF. As DNA, the CDR3 is TGTGCCACCAGCAGAGGGACTTCCCAAGAGACCCAGTACTTC.

V is TRBV28 and J is TRBJ1-2, with TRBD1 identical over 9 bases. Germline V gives CDR1 MDHEN, CDR2 SYDVKM. Unmatched junction bases numbered 10, after V lost 7 bases and J lost 7 bases. The CDR3 is 14 residues long. The CDR3 loop is CASTSVTGGIGYTF. CDR3 nucleotide sequence: TGTGCCAGCACTTCGGTCACAGGGGGCATTGGCTACACCTTC.

The chain combines TRBV28 with TRBJ1-3, with D possibly matching TRBD1 (6 bases). Germline CDR1 MDHEN, CDR2 SYDVKM. The CDR3 consists of 14 residues. V was trimmed by 7 bases and J by 2 bases, leaving 12 bases between them. Here the CDR3 DNA reads TGTGCCAGCATTCAACAGGGTGCTGGAAACACCATATATTTT. Amino acid sequence: CASIQQGAGNTIYF.

The CDR3 sequence: CASSPSGEDTQYF. CDR3 DNA sequence: TGTGCCAGCTCACCTAGCGGGGAAGATACGCAGTATTTT. The J gene is TRBJ2-3, the V gene TRBV18; 8 bases are a match to TRBD2. Germline lookup yields CDR1 KGHSH and CDR2 LQKENI. J lost 5 bases, V lost 3 bases, and 1 base had no gene match. CDR3 size: 13 residues.

A single count supports this clone. The rearrangement uses TRBV7-6 and TRBJ1-2, with D tentatively TRBD1 (5 bases). The CDR3 sequence is 13 residues long. The germline CDR1 and CDR2 sequences are SGHVS and FNYEAQ. V lost 2 bases, J lost 4 bases, and 8 bases lay in between. This CDR3 reads CASSLSRGYGYTF. CDR3 in DNA: TGTGCCAGCAGCTTAAGTAGGGGCTATGGCTACACCTTC.

This chain's CDR3 is CASRPGQGARSNQPQHF. Here the CDR3 DNA reads TGTGCCAGTCGGCCGGGACAGGGGGCGCGAAGCAATCAGCCCCAGCATTTT. V and J are TRBV19 and TRBJ1-5; TRBD1 aligns across 12 bases. Germline assignment: CDR1 LNHDA and CDR2 SQIVND (reference sequence). The CDR3 spans 17 residues. Trimming took 8 bases from V and 1 from J; bases not matched to a gene: 9.

The chain has TRBV7-9 and TRBJ2-3; TRBD2 is a possible D gene (6 bases). Germline CDR1 SEHNR, CDR2 FQNEAQ (reference sequence). The V end lost 4 bases, the J end lost 1 base, and 12 bases lay between the germline ends. The CDR3 is made up of 15 amino acids. CDR3 in DNA: TGTGCCAGCAGCTCAGGGACTTCCCGCACAGATACGCAGTATTTT. As protein: CASSSGTSRTDTQYF.

As to this clone: The junction departs from the called germline gene at one end, perhaps through a read error. The rearrangement joins TRBV6-5 to TRBJ1-1, with 7 nucleotides matching TRBD1. The germline gives CDR1 MNHEY, CDR2 SVGAGI. The CDR3 runs to 11 residues. The CDR3 DNA reads TGTGCCGGCAGGGGGACAGCAGAAGCTTTCTTT. This encodes CAGRGTAEAFF.

Only a few counts were recorded for this clone. This chain links TRBV5-1 with TRBJ2-3; D call uncertain. In germline, CDR1 is SGHRS, CDR2 YFSETQ. The CDR3 is 13 residues long. Trimming took 6 bases from V and 1 from J, leaving 9 bases between them. The CDR3 nucleotides are TGCGCCAGCAACTCCCCCGGCACAGATACGCAGTATTTT. This sequence encodes CASNSPGTDTQYF.

The V gene is TRBV25-1, the J gene TRBJ1-1; 7 bases are a match to TRBD1. CDR3 length equals 15 residues. After removal of 1 base from V and 5 bases from J, the junction contained 7 bases not matched to a gene. Germline V gene lookup returns CDR1 MGHDK and CDR2 SYGVNS. CDR3 protein: CASSELNRGRTEAFF. The CDR3 region has the DNA TGTGCCAGCAGTGAATTGAACAGGGGAAGAACTGAAGCTTTCTTT.

This rearrangement joins TRBV11-3 to TRBJ2-2, with D perhaps TRBD1 (6 bases). CDR3 size: 15 residues. Trimming removed 4 bases at V and 7 bases at J, with 16 bases between. The germline V gene encodes CDR1 SGHNT and CDR2 YENEEA. CDR3 region: CASSYRATGVGELFF. CDR3 bases: TGTGCCAGCAGCTACAGGGCTACCGGGGTCGGGGAGCTGTTTTTT. Complete variable domain (other parts from reference TRBV11-3 and TRBJ2-2): EAGVVQSPRYKIIEKKQPVAFWCNPISGHNTLYWYLQNLGQGPELLIRYENEEAVDDSQLPKDRFSAERLKGVDSTLKIQPAELGDSAVYLCASSYRATGVGELFFGEGSRLTVL.

This clone has just one count. The rearrangement links TRBV5-6 to TRBJ2-3; 7 nucleotides match TRBD2. Germline V gives CDR1 SGHDT, CDR2 YYEEEE. The V gene end was trimmed by 2 bases and the J gene end by 8 bases; junction bases not matched to a gene: 8. The CDR3 is 14 residues long. The CDR3: CASSLAGWGVTQYF. CDR3 DNA: TGTGCCAGCAGCTTAGCGGGGTGGGGCGTTACGCAGTATTTT.

The chain employs TRBV6-5 and TRBJ1-2, with 11 bases fitting TRBD1. V lost 5 bases and J lost 3; bases outside the gene matches: 2. The CDR3 runs 14 residues. Germline values: CDR1 MNHEY, CDR2 SVGAGI. In DNA form, the CDR3 reads TGTGCCAGCAGTGGGGACAGGGGGGACTATGGCTACACCTTC. The encoded protein is CASSGDRGDYGYTF.

This clone was observed a few times. The rearrangement links TRBV28 to TRBJ2-7; 8 nucleotides match TRBD2. Trimming removed 4 bases from V and 6 bases from J; junction bases left unmatched: 5. CDR1 and CDR2 (germline): MDHEN, SYDVKM. The CDR3 sequence is 13 residues long. CDR3 residues: CASSSWLAGEQYV. CDR3 nucleotide sequence: TGTGCCAGCAGTTCGTGGCTAGCGGGCGAGCAGTACGTC.

The rearrangement links TRBV4-1 to TRBJ1-5; 8 nucleotides match TRBD1. The V gene end was trimmed by 1 base and the J gene end by 2 bases; junction bases not matched to a gene: 10. This CDR3 comprises 18 residues. Germline CDR1 and CDR2: MGHRA and YSYEKL. CDR3 region: CASSQVGGRGHGNQPQHF. The CDR3, as DNA: TGCGCCAGCAGCCAAGTGGGGGGCAGGGGGCATGGCAATCAGCCCCAGCATTTT.

This clone came up a few times. The genes are TRBV12-5 and TRBJ2-1, with 12 bases aligning to TRBD2. The germline V gene encodes CDR1 LGHNT and CDR2 FRNRAP. The junction had 15 bases not matched to a gene; V was cut back by 0 bases and J by 0 bases. This CDR3 spans 22 amino acids. For the CDR3, the DNA is TGTGCTAGTGGTTTGGTACCTCGGGAGACTAGCGGGGGTCACATCTCCTACAATGAGCAGTTCTTC. This codes for CASGLVPRETSGGHISYNEQFF.

V and J are TRBV30 and TRBJ2-7; 8 nucleotides align to TRBD2. This CDR3 is 14 amino acids long. After removal of 2 bases from V and 3 bases from J, the junction contained 6 bases not matched to a gene. Germline V gene lookup returns CDR1 GTSNPN and CDR2 SVGIG (reference sequence). The CDR3 loop is CAWSRTSMGYEQYF. CDR3 coding DNA: TGTGCCTGGAGTAGGACTAGCATGGGCTACGAGCAGTACTTC.

The chain combines TRBV10-2 with TRBJ2-3; a weak D match, TRBD2 (5 bases). This CDR3 contains 16 residues. Trimming pared 6 bases from V and 0 bases from J, leaving 16 bases between. CDR1 is WSHSY, CDR2 SAAADI, per germline. The CDR3 DNA sequence: TGCGCCAGCAGGTTAGGGCTAGCCTCTAGCACAGATACGCAGTATTTT. This gives the protein CASRLGLASSTDTQYF.

The chain couples TRBV5-1 to TRBJ2-7, with a possible D match to TRBD2 (6 bases). The CDR3 is made up of 14 amino acids. V gave up 5 bases and J gave up 2 bases, with 14 bases separating them. Germline values: CDR1 SGHRS, CDR2 YFSETQ. CDR3 bases: TGCGCCAGCAGTTTCGGGACTTTCCCCTACGAGCAGTACTTC. This codes for CASSFGTFPYEQYF.

This chain uses TRBV10-3 with TRBJ1-5; no clear D. Germline-derived CDR1 and CDR2 are ENHRY and SYGVKD. The CDR3 consists of 13 residues. V lost 6 bases to trimming and J lost 0 bases, with 6 bases between them. As DNA, the CDR3 is TGTGCCATCAGGGGCGATAGCAATCAGCCCCAGCATTTT. Translating it yields CAIRGDSNQPQHF.

The gene calls are TRBV11-2 and TRBJ2-5; D not resolved. The better agreement between TRBJ2-7 and the DNA end casts doubt on the J call. CDR1 is SGHAT, CDR2 FQNNGV, per germline. The CDR3 covers 12 residues. The CDR3 bases are TGTGCCAGCAGCCCTTCCAGGCACGAGCAGTACTTC. Protein: CASSPSRHEQYF.

Of note for this clone: Mismatch with germline at one junction end may stem from a read error. The chain uses TRBV7-7 and TRBJ2-7; TRBD1 matches 9 bases. Germline CDR1 reads SSHAT; CDR2 reads FNYEAQ (reference sequence). There are 17 residues in the CDR3. The DNA of the CDR3 is TGTGCTAGCAGCCCTGGGATTGGGGGACAGGGCTTCGACGAGCAGTACTTC. It yields the protein CASSPGIGGQGFDEQYF.

This chain connects TRBV15 to TRBJ2-3, with TRBD1 matching 8 bases. V lost 5 bases, J lost 5 bases, and 9 bases stayed unmatched. The CDR3 spans 15 residues. The V gene's germline CDR1 is LNHNV and CDR2 YYDKDF (reference sequence). The CDR3 DNA reads TGTGCCACCAGCCCAAACCAGGGGGCGATAGATACGCAGTATTTT. Its translation: CATSPNQGAIDTQYF. The variable domain in full, completed from reference TRBV15 and TRBJ2-3, reads DAMVIQNPRYQVTQFGKPVTLSCSQTLNHNVMYWYQQKSSQAPKLLFHYYDKDFNNEADTPDNFQSRRPNTSFCFLDIRSPGLGDTAMYLCATSPNQGAIDTQYFGPGTRLTVL.

The gene calls are TRBV11-3 and TRBJ1-1; D ambiguous. The germline V gene encodes CDR1 SGHNT and CDR2 YENEEA. V lost 4 bases, J lost 3 bases, and 9 bases lay in between. There are 13 residues in the CDR3. CDR3 protein: CASSSYGYTEAFF. The CDR3 region has the DNA TGTGCCAGCAGCTCCTACGGTTACACTGAAGCTTTCTTT.